A single sample gave rise to the 12 T cell receptor beta chains below, sequenced in a study of blood T cell repertoires in COVID-19. The table came from immunoSEQ multiplex PCR; TCRdb's copy has only in-frame clones and leaves some out. The sample records about 160,000 clones, 80% being singletons. Sample: PBMCs or T cells enriched from blood (not recorded which). Receptor source: a man between 35 and 55 years old who had recovered from COVID-19.

This clone was counted between two and nine times. The chain links TRBV2 to TRBJ1-2; 8 bases map to TRBD1. From germline, CDR1 is SNHLY and CDR2 FYNNEI. V lost 4 bases, J lost 1 base, and 2 bases stayed unmatched. This CDR3 is 14 amino acids long. The CDR3 is CASSGGQGNYGYTF. CDR3 nucleotide sequence: TGTGCCAGCAGTGGCGGACAGGGTAACTATGGCTACACCTTC.

J is TRBJ2-5 and V is TRBV5-6, with 9 bases fitting TRBD2. The J segment lost 5 bases and the V segment lost 1 base, leaving 6 bases of the junction unmatched. The CDR3 has 15 residues. Looked up from germline, CDR1 is SGHDT and CDR2 is YYEEEE. The CDR3: CASSLSAGGLETQYF. The CDR3 DNA is TGTGCCAGCAGCTTGTCAGCGGGGGGCCTGGAGACCCAGTACTTC. The entire variable domain, with the rest obtained from reference TRBV5-6 and TRBJ2-5, is as follows: DAGVTQSPTHLIKTRGQQVTLRCSPKSGHDTVSWYQQALGQGPQFIFQYYEEEERQRGNFPDRFSGHQFPNYSSELNVNALLLGDSALYLCASSLSAGGLETQYFGPGTRLLVL.

V usage is TRBV27 and J usage is TRBJ1-2, with TRBD1 identical over 8 bases. J gave up 5 bases and V 4 bases, and 6 bases lay outside the gene matches. This CDR3 spans 14 amino acids. Germline V gene lookup returns CDR1 MNHEY and CDR2 SMNVEV (reference sequence). The CDR3 is CASSSGGLEYGYTF. The CDR3 coding sequence is TGTGCCAGCAGTTCAGGGGGCCTTGAGTATGGCTACACCTTC.

V and J are TRBV18 and TRBJ1-1, with TRBD1 identical over 7 bases. The length of the CDR3 is 16 residues. CDR1 KGHSH and CDR2 LQKENI come from the germline V gene. With 0 bases clipped from V and 1 base from J, the junction kept 5 bases outside the gene matches. CDR3: CASSPPGTVRNTEAFF. CDR3 DNA sequence: TGTGCCAGCTCACCACCTGGGACAGTGAGGAACACTGAAGCTTTCTTT.

The J gene is TRBJ1-2, the V gene TRBV7-9, with 7 positions matching TRBD1. In germline, CDR1 is SEHNR, CDR2 FQNEAQ (reference sequence). The CDR3 loop spans 13 amino acids. J lost 7 bases, V lost 0 bases, and 2 bases had no gene match. The CDR3 region is CASSLAGTVGYTF. The CDR3 DNA reads TGTGCCAGCAGCTTAGCGGGGACAGTTGGCTACACCTTC. The complete variable domain, with remaining parts taken from reference TRBV7-9 and TRBJ1-2, reads DTGVSQNPRHKITKRGQNVTFRCDPISEHNRLYWYRQTLGQGPEFLTYFQNEAQLEKSRLLSDRFSAERPKGSFSTLEIQRTEQGDSAMYLCASSLAGTVGYTFGSGTRLTVV.

This sequence joins TRBV6-4 and TRBJ2-5, with D unclear. The V gene's germline CDR1 is MRHNA and CDR2 SNTAGT. This CDR3 comprises 12 residues. Deletions cut 5 bases from V and 2 bases from J, with 6 bases between. CDR3 coding DNA: TGTGCCAGCAGTCGTGTGCAAGAGACCCAGTACTTC. This translates into CASSRVQETQYF.

V usage is TRBV15 and J usage is TRBJ1-1; 9 nucleotides match TRBD1. Trimming removed 2 bases from V and 2 bases from J; junction bases left unmatched: 9. CDR3 size: 17 residues. Germline values: CDR1 LNHNV, CDR2 YYDKDF (reference sequence). The CDR3 coding sequence is TGTGCCACCAGCAGAAACAGGGGGCAGGGGCCAAACACTGAAGCTTTCTTT. It is translated as CATSRNRGQGPNTEAFF.

The rearrangement uses TRBV5-1 and TRBJ1-3; tentatively, D is TRBD1 (6 bases). Germline CDR1 is SGHRS and CDR2 is YFSETQ. The CDR3 runs to 20 residues. V lost 9 bases to trimming and J lost 4 bases, with 35 bases between them. CDR3 in DNA: TGCGCCAACCTCCGAATCAGGGGACGAGCCCTCATTCTCTGGGGAAACACCATATATTTT. Protein sequence: CANLRIRGRALILWGNTIYF.

This clone has just one count. The chain has TRBV28 and TRBJ1-1; 9 nucleotides agree with TRBD1. The length of the CDR3 is 19 residues. Germline CDR1 is MDHEN and CDR2 is SYDVKM. V lost 7 bases, J lost 4 bases, and 22 bases stayed unmatched. The CDR3 DNA follows: TGTGCCAGCACCTCAATGGGGGGGACAGGGATAACCCTGCGCACTGAAGCTTTCTTT. The encoded protein is CASTSMGGTGITLRTEAFF.

The CDR3, as DNA: TGTGCCAGTAGTAAGGGGGATGTAGACTCCTATAATTCACCCCTCCACTTT. Translation: CASSKGDVDSYNSPLHF. The chain joins TRBV19 to TRBJ1-6; weak D call: TRBD1 (6 bases). This CDR3 comprises 17 residues. Trimming stripped 4 bases from V and 0 bases from J, with 13 bases between. Germline V gene sequence: CDR1 LNHDA, CDR2 SQIVND (reference sequence).

The V call is TRBV19, the J call TRBJ1-1, with D possibly matching TRBD1 (6 bases). Looked up from germline, CDR1 is LNHDA and CDR2 is SQIVND (reference sequence). Trimming cost V 3 bases and J 5 bases, with 19 bases left between them. This CDR3 contains 16 residues. In nucleotides, the CDR3 is TGTGCCAGTAGTATTGACGCAGGGGTATTTGGTACTGAAGCTTTCTTT. It specifies CASSIDAGVFGTEAFF.

The chain recombines TRBV6-4 with TRBJ1-1; unclear D gene. The germline CDR1 and CDR2 sequences are MRHNA and SNTAGT. The V and J ends lost 1 base and 3 bases respectively, with 15 bases between them. The CDR3 is 16 residues long. For the CDR3, the DNA is TGTGCCAGCAGTGACTTCACTTTCGTGCGGGACACTGAAGCTTTCTTT. As protein: CASSDFTFVRDTEAFF.